What follows is one T cell receptor (beta chain) and its context. Antigen: not known. TCRdb's copy holds only in-frame clones and misses some; the assay was immunoSEQ multiplex PCR. The data hold approximately 140,000 clones, with roughly 90% observed a single time. This sample is drawn from a study of T cell responses to AZD1222 COVID-19 vaccine. Study findings and constraints: Nearly half of the spike-specific TCRs reportedly recognize variant regions that carry no mutations. Repertoire sampling was restricted to post-peak T cell response timepoints. The donor group comprised mostly white British people and more females; the analysis possibly underestimated clonal diversity.

This sample comprised peripheral blood, obtained on day 0 of AZD1222 vaccination. This TCR was recovered from an adult in good health.

CDR3 DNA: TGTGCCAGCTCTCCCGAGACAGGGGGGTACGAGCAGTACTTC. Amino acids: CASSPETGGYEQYF. This rearrangement joins TRBV18 to TRBJ2-7; 9 nucleotides match TRBD1. The V segment lost 6 bases and the J segment 4 bases; nucleotides outside the gene matches: 7. The CDR3 totals 14 residues. In germline, CDR1 is KGHSH, CDR2 LQKENI.